These T cell receptor beta chains were read from a single sample in a study of technical replicates of blood from several donors. TCRdb's table, derived via immunoSEQ multiplex PCR, lists solely in-frame clones and lacks some. The data hold about 53,000 clones, with around 84% observed a single time. Material: PBMCs. The receptor set was obtained from a human donor in good health. Some clones in this sample may be carry-over from other donors' samples. The CDR3 runs from the conserved cysteine through the conserved F or W. Each record gives: V gene, clone size, J gene, D gene, CDR3 DNA, CDR3 protein. D genes are given only for firm matches. Only some rows state a clone size, as once, few, many or a class for expanded clones.

>TRBV4-3|-|TRBJ2-7|-
TGCGCCAGCAGCCAAGTAGAAGGGAGTCCATACGAGCAGTACTTC
CASSQVEGSPYEQYF
>TRBV11-3|-|TRBJ2-3|-
TGTGCCAGCAGCTATGGACTAGGGGGAGATACGCAGTATTTT
CASSYGLGGDTQYF
>TRBV7-9|-|TRBJ2-1|TRBD1
TGTGCCAGCAGTCCCGGGGGACAGGCAAGCCCCTACAATGAGCAGTTCTTC
CASSPGGQASPYNEQFF
>TRBV5-6|-|TRBJ1-1|-
TGTGCCAGCAGCTTGGAGCCGAACACTGAAGCTTTCTTT
CASSLEPNTEAFF
>TRBV5-1|many|TRBJ1-5|-
TGCGCCAGCAGCGCCCAGGGTGGGAGCAATCAGCCCCAGCATTTT
CASSAQGGSNQPQHF
>TRBV5-4|-|TRBJ2-7|-
TGTGCCAGCAGCTTCGGAGGATTCTCCTACGAGCAGTACTTC
CASSFGGFSYEQYF
>TRBV5-1|-|TRBJ2-2|-
TGCGCCAGCAGATTAACAACAAACACCGGGGAGCTGTTTTTT
CASRLTTNTGELFF
>TRBV10-3|-|TRBJ1-5|-
TGTGCCACAAGACAGGCCCCGGAAACCAATCAGCCCCAGCATTTT
CATRQAPETNQPQHF
>TRBV4-3|-|TRBJ2-2|-
TGCGCCAGCAGCCAAGAGGAGACTATGGCTGGGGAGCTGTTTTTT
CASSQEETMAGELFF
>TRBV5-4|-|TRBJ2-7|TRBD1
TGTGCCAGCAGCTTGGGGGGACAGTCCTACGAGCAGTACTTC
CASSLGGQSYEQYF
>TRBV23-1|once|TRBJ2-5|-
TGCGCCCCTCGGGGTAGGGAGACCCAGTACTTC
CAPRGRETQYF
>TRBV2|-|TRBJ2-7|TRBD2
TGTGCCAGCAGGGAACATAGCGGGAGGCCTCCCTACGAGCAGTACTTC
CASREHSGRPPYEQYF
>TRBV27|-|TRBJ1-6|-
TGTGCCAGCAGTTTAACAATACAGGCTAATTCACCCCTCCACTTT
CASSLTIQANSPLHF
>TRBV5-1|-|TRBJ2-7|-
TGCGCCAGCAGCTTGGGCCTAACAGGGAACTACGAGCAGTACTTC
CASSLGLTGNYEQYF
>TRBV4-3|-|TRBJ1-5|TRBD1
TGCGCCAGCAGCCAGGGGACAGGTCCCCGTCAGCCCCAGCATTTT
CASSQGTGPRQPQHF
>TRBV5-6|-|TRBJ2-6|-
TGTGCCAGCAGCTGGCCTGGGGCCAACGTCCTGACTTTC
CASSWPGANVLTF
>TRBV7-2|-|TRBJ2-3|TRBD2
TGTGCCAGCAGCTTCGGGGGGGCAAGTGGAGATACGCAGTATTTT
CASSFGGASGDTQYF
>TRBV30|-|TRBJ1-1|-
TGTGCCTGGAGTGTGGGGGGGGACACTGAAGCTTTCTTT
CAWSVGGDTEAFF
>TRBV7-9|-|TRBJ2-7|-
TGTGCCAGCAGCTTAGGGGCAGGGGTGAGAGGTGAGCAGTACTTC
CASSLGAGVRGEQYF
>TRBV27|-|TRBJ2-2|-
TGTGCCAGCAGTTTATTTTCCGCCGGGGAGCTGTTTTTT
CASSLFSAGELFF
>TRBV7-9|-|TRBJ2-3|-
TGTGCCAGCAGCTTAGCCCAGGCCACAGATACGCAGTATTTT
CASSLAQATDTQYF
>TRBV4-2|-|TRBJ2-5|-
TGTGCCAGCAGCCAAGTACCCGGAGCGATTCAAGAGACCCAGTACTTC
CASSQVPGAIQETQYF
>TRBV7-6|-|TRBJ2-3|TRBD2
TGTGCCACCCGAAGGGCGGGAGGGGCAGATACGCAGTATTTT
CATRRAGGADTQYF
>TRBV4-1|once|TRBJ1-1|TRBD1
TGCGCCAGCAGCCACGAGAAGGACAGGGGGATGAACACTGAAGCTTTCTTT
CASSHEKDRGMNTEAFF
>TRBV7-9|-|TRBJ2-5|-
TGTGCCAGCCGCCAGCGAGGGCCCCAAGAGACCCAGTACTTC
CASRQRGPQETQYF
>TRBV30|-|TRBJ1-6|TRBD1
TGTGCCTGGGCTGACAGGGGAGGATCACCCCTCCACTTT
CAWADRGGSPLHF
>TRBV5-4|-|TRBJ1-1|-
TGTGCCAGCAGCTCGGACGGACAAGGAAGGAACACTGAAGCTTTCTTT
CASSSDGQGRNTEAFF
>TRBV7-9|-|TRBJ2-1|TRBD2
TGTGCCAGCAGCTTAGGAGGGCGGGGGGTATACAATGAGCAGTTCTTC
CASSLGGRGVYNEQFF
>TRBV7-3|-|TRBJ2-3|TRBD2
TGTGCCAGCAGCTTAAGCGGGAGGGCCCCAGATACGCAGTATTTT
CASSLSGRAPDTQYF
>TRBV2|-|TRBJ2-5|-
TGTGCCAGCAGTGAGGAGTATCGGGAGACCCAGTACTTC
CASSEEYRETQYF
>TRBV5-1|-|TRBJ2-2|TRBD2
TGCGCCAGCAGCCGACTAGCGGGGGATACCGGGGAGCTGTTTTTT
CASSRLAGDTGELFF
>TRBV4-3|-|TRBJ2-7|TRBD1
TGCGCCAGCAGCCAAGATTGGGCAGGGGGCCTAGTGGAGCAGTACTTC
CASSQDWAGGLVEQYF
>TRBV9|-|TRBJ2-3|-
TGTGCCAGCAGCGTCGACTTCGCCGGGACGCAGTATTTT
CASSVDFAGTQYF
>TRBV5-6|-|TRBJ1-6|-
TGTGCCAGCAGCCCACGGACAGTTAGCTCCTATAATTCACCCCTCCACTTT
CASSPRTVSSYNSPLHF
>TRBV27|-|TRBJ1-5|-
TGTGCCAGCAGTTTCGGGGATAGCAATCAGCCCCAGCATTTT
CASSFGDSNQPQHF
>TRBV5-6|-|TRBJ2-3|TRBD2
TGTGCCAGCAGCTTGGATTTTAGCGGGAGGGCAGATACGCAGTATTTT
CASSLDFSGRADTQYF
>TRBV7-9|-|TRBJ2-3|-
TGTGCCAGCAGCTCCGCCGGGACTTCCACAGATACGCAGTATTTT
CASSSAGTSTDTQYF
>TRBV29-1|-|TRBJ2-1|-
TGCAGCGTTCTTCTAGCCGGGGGCTACAATGAGCAGTTCTTC
CSVLLAGGYNEQFF
>TRBV4-1|-|TRBJ2-3|-
TGCGCCAGCAGCCAAGAAGGACTCAAAGATACGCAGTATTTT
CASSQEGLKDTQYF
>TRBV10-2|-|TRBJ2-5|-
TGCGCCAGCAGTGCGCTATCAGAGACCCAGTACTTC
CASSALSETQYF
>TRBV7-9|-|TRBJ1-2|TRBD1
TGTGCCAGCCGCACAGGGGGCTATGGCTACACCTTC
CASRTGGYGYTF
>TRBV5-1|-|TRBJ2-4|TRBD2
TGCGCCAGCAGCCCGACTAGCGGGGGGCATCTAGCCAAAAACATTCAGTACTTC
CASSPTSGGHLAKNIQYF
>TRBV28|-|TRBJ1-2|-
TGTGCCAGCAGTTCCCCAGGACTCCTATTGGGTAATGGCTACACCTTC
CASSSPGLLLGNGYTF
>TRBV2|-|TRBJ1-2|-
TGTGCCAGCAGTCGGGAGAGCTATGGCTACACCTTC
CASSRESYGYTF
>TRBV10-1|-|TRBJ2-7|TRBD2
TGCGCCAGCAACCGACTAGCCAGGGAGCAGTACTTC
CASNRLAREQYF
>TRBV4-3|-|TRBJ2-7|-
TGCGTCAGCAGCCCAAATAGCGGAGGCTACGAGCAGTACTTC
CVSSPNSGGYEQYF
>TRBV6-1|-|TRBJ1-2|-
TGTGCCAGCAGCCCACTTAGGGGGGGCGGTATGGGCTACACCTTC
CASSPLRGGGMGYTF
>TRBV6-1|few|TRBJ2-2|-
TGTGCCAGCAGCGGCGGGGACCACACCGGGGAGCTGTTTTTT
CASSGGDHTGELFF
>TRBV30|few|TRBJ2-7|-
TGTGCCTGGAGTGTGGACAGCGGCTACGAGCAGTACTTC
CAWSVDSGYEQYF
>TRBV7-9|-|TRBJ2-6|-
TGTGCCAGCAGCCCCTGGCCGGACACTTCCCCAGGGGCCAACGTCCTGACTTTC
CASSPWPDTSPGANVLTF
>TRBV5-6|-|TRBJ2-2|-
TGTGCCAGCAGCTACTACGTAGAGACCGGGGAGCTGTTTTTT
CASSYYVETGELFF
>TRBV6-5|-|TRBJ1-5|-
TGTGCCAGCAGTTACGGGGGGTCCAATCAGCCCCAGCATTTT
CASSYGGSNQPQHF